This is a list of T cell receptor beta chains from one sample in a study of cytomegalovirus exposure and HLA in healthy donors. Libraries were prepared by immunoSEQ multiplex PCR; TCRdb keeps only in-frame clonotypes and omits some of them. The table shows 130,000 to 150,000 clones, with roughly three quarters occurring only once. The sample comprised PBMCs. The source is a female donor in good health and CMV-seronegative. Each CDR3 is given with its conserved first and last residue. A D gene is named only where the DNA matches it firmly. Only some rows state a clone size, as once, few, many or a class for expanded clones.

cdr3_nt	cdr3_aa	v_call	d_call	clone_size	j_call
TGTGCCAGTAGTATTTCCCCGAGCTCTGGGGCCAACGTCCTGACTTTC	CASSISPSSGANVLTF	TRBV19	NA	NA	TRBJ2-6
TGTGCCAGCAGTTTACTACAAGTCGGGACTAATGAAAAACTGTTTTTT	CASSLLQVGTNEKLFF	TRBV28	NA	NA	TRBJ1-4
TGTGCCAGCAGCCAGGGAGGGGGCAATCAGCCCCAGCATTTT	CASSQGGGNQPQHF	TRBV7-2	NA	NA	TRBJ1-5
TGTGCCAGCAGTTTATCGCGGAATTCTGGAAACACCATATATTTT	CASSLSRNSGNTIYF	TRBV27	NA	NA	TRBJ1-3
TGTGCCAGCAGTGAAGCGCTTAGATCAGAGACCCAGTACTTC	CASSEALRSETQYF	TRBV2	NA	NA	TRBJ2-5
TGTGCCAGCAGCTCGGGCATAGCGGGAGGTTATACCGGGGAGCTGTTTTTT	CASSSGIAGGYTGELFF	TRBV5-4	TRBD2	NA	TRBJ2-2
TGCGCCAGCAGTGTGTCCTTAGAGGGCGAGCAGTACTTC	CASSVSLEGEQYF	TRBV10-1	NA	NA	TRBJ2-7
TGTGCCAGCAGCTTACAGTCCAGGGATGGCTACACCTTC	CASSLQSRDGYTF	TRBV7-9	NA	few	TRBJ1-2
TGTGCCAGCAGCTTAGATACGACTAGCGGAGGATACGAGCAGTACTTC	CASSLDTTSGGYEQYF	TRBV7-8	TRBD2	once	TRBJ2-7
TGTGCCAGCAGCTACGGTTTAACCAATGAGCAGTTCTTC	CASSYGLTNEQFF	TRBV7-2	NA	few	TRBJ2-1
TGCGCCAGCAGTGAAAGCTTCAATCAGCCCCAGCATTTT	CASSESFNQPQHF	TRBV4-3	NA	NA	TRBJ1-5
TGTGCCAGCAGCTTGTGGACAGGGGGGCCCGGGGAGCTGTTTTTT	CASSLWTGGPGELFF	TRBV5-4	TRBD1	NA	TRBJ2-2
TGTGCCAGCTTAAATGGACAGGTGAACACTGAAGCTTTCTTT	CASLNGQVNTEAFF	TRBV6-1	TRBD1	once	TRBJ1-1
TGTGCCAGCAACCCGACAGGTGGCACTGAAGCTTTCTTT	CASNPTGGTEAFF	TRBV5-6	NA	NA	TRBJ1-1
TGTGCCTCCAACGGAGGACGGCCCGGATACGAGCAGTACTTC	CASNGGRPGYEQYF	TRBV30	NA	once	TRBJ2-7
TGTGCCAGCAGCCTGCCCCGGGACAGCGGCTCGAGGTCCTACGAGCAGTACTTC	CASSLPRDSGSRSYEQYF	TRBV5-6	TRBD1	NA	TRBJ2-7